Following are 27 T cell receptor beta chains from one sample sequenced in a study of T cells after yellow fever vaccination. TCRdb itself ran the 5' RACE reads through MiXCR, one entry per CDR3 protein. The repertoire holds under 150,000 distinct CDR3 sequences, with less than 9.5% as singletons. Sequenced material: CD4+ T cells sorted from PBMCs, taken 5 days after the yellow fever booster vaccination. The receptors here all came from a man aged 25-45 years who received the YFV17D yellow fever vaccine.

The rearrangement links TRBV12-3 or TRBV12-4 to TRBJ2-1; TRBD2 agrees at 10 bases. J was trimmed by 8 bases and V by 0 bases; bases with no gene match: 13. CDR3 length: 18 amino acids. The DNA of the CDR3 is TGTGCCAGCAGTTTAGCGCTCGCTAGCGGGAGCGAGGTGGATGAGCAGTTCTTC. Protein product: CASSLALASGSEVDEQFF.

This clonotype was picked up many times. The CDR3 reads CASSQDSPRRETQYF. The CDR3 region has the DNA TGCGCCAGCAGCCAAGACTCTCCCCGGCGGGAGACCCAGTACTTC. V is TRBV5-1 and J is TRBJ2-5; D unclear. V lost 4 bases, J lost 5 bases, and 18 bases lay in between. This CDR3 is built from 15 residues. Germline CDR1 SGHRS, CDR2 YFSETQ.

This clonotype showed up many times. This chain connects TRBV27 to TRBJ2-3; 14 positions agree with TRBD2. The CDR3 is made up of 18 amino acids. The germline V gene encodes CDR1 MNHEY and CDR2 SMNVEV (reference sequence). V was pared by 3 bases and J by 6 bases, with 11 bases of the junction left unmatched. CDR3 DNA: TGTGCCAGCAGTTTCAGCTCCTCGGGACTAGCGGGAGTTGATACGCAGTATTTT. Its translation: CASSFSSSGLAGVDTQYF.

In its sample, this clonotype was seen many times. The chain has TRBV23-1 and TRBJ1-1; D is ambiguous. TRBV23-1 is filed as an ORF, its function uncertain. V lost 5 bases, J lost 3 bases, and 7 bases lay in between. There are 12 residues in the CDR3. CDR3 bases: TGCGCCAGCAGTGGTTTGGACACTGAAGCTTTCTTT. Amino acid sequence: CASSGLDTEAFF.

This clonotype came up many times. The V and J genes are TRBV20-1 and TRBJ1-5; D not certain. Germline V CDR1 and CDR2: DFQATT, SNEGSKA (reference sequence). The V end lost 3 bases, the J end lost 5 bases, and 8 bases lay between the germline ends. This CDR3 contains 12 residues. The CDR3 coding sequence is TGCAGTGCTAGTTCCGGGGATCAGCCCCAGCATTTT. This encodes CSASSGDQPQHF.

This clonotype was counted at least ten times. The V and J genes are TRBV28 and TRBJ1-2, with no clear D. This CDR3 comprises 12 residues. V lost 4 bases and J lost 6, with 9 bases in between. Germline V CDR1 and CDR2: MDHEN, SYDVKM. Here the CDR3 DNA reads TGTGCCAGCAGTTGGAGGACCGATGGCTACACCTTC. This gives the protein CASSWRTDGYTF.

This clonotype occurred many times. The chain employs TRBV24-1 and TRBJ2-5, with 7 bases identical to TRBD1. The CDR3 runs to 14 residues. Germline CDR1 is KGHDR and CDR2 is SFDVKD. The trim removed 11 bases at V and 3 bases at J, leaving 11 bases unmatched. The CDR3 sequence is CAIVEIGGEETQYF. The CDR3 nucleotides are TGTGCCATCGTCGAGATAGGGGGCGAAGAGACCCAGTACTTC.

This clonotype has ten or more counts. The CDR3, as DNA: TGCAGTGCTAGAGCTCTAGCGGAACTCTCCTACAATGAGCAGTTCTTC. Its protein product is CSARALAELSYNEQFF. V usage is TRBV20-1 and J usage is TRBJ2-1; 7 bases align to TRBD2. The germline gives CDR1 DFQATT, CDR2 SNEGSKA (reference sequence). The CDR3 runs to 16 residues. Trimming took 1 base from V and 0 from J; bases not matched to a gene: 6.

In its sample, this clonotype was seen a few times. This chain joins TRBV4-1 and TRBJ1-1; unclear D gene. The V gene's germline CDR1 is MGHRA and CDR2 YSYEKL. This CDR3 contains 14 residues. Trimming stripped 3 bases from V and 3 bases from J, with 11 bases between. CDR3 bases: TGCGCCAGCAGCCAGGGATGGTGGGACACTGAAGCTTTCTTT. It yields the protein CASSQGWWDTEAFF.

V is TRBV5-1 and J is TRBJ2-1, with 9 bases matching TRBD2. This CDR3 is built from 15 residues. Germline CDR1 is SGHRS and CDR2 is YFSETQ. Germline trimming cut 4 bases from V and 2 bases from J; bases unmatched to any gene: 4. CDR3 sequence: CASSLSSGTYNEQFF. CDR3 sequence (DNA): TGCGCCAGCAGCCTCTCTAGCGGGACCTACAATGAGCAGTTCTTC. The whole variable domain, filled in from reference TRBV5-1 and TRBJ2-1, reads KAGVTQTPRYLIKTRGQQVTLSCSPISGHRSVSWYQQTPGQGLQFLFEYFSETQRNKGNFPGRFSGRQFSNSRSEMNVSTLELGDSALYLCASSLSSGTYNEQFFGPGTRLTVL.

This clonotype was detected ten times or more. This chain joins TRBV12-3 or TRBV12-4 and TRBJ2-1; D is undetermined. Trimming shortened V by 3 bases and J by 7 bases, and 4 bases separated the two germline ends. The CDR3 is 11 residues long. CDR3 nucleotides: TGTGCCAGCAGTTTTGTTAATGAGCAGTTCTTC. Translating it yields CASSFVNEQFF.

The sample holds a few counts of this clonotype. The gene calls are TRBV19 and TRBJ2-5; 8 bases map to TRBD2. V shed 9 bases, J shed 5 bases, and the junction held 20 bases outside the gene matches. The CDR3 totals 17 residues. Germline loops: CDR1 LNHDA, CDR2 SQIVND (reference sequence). This chain's CDR3 is CASTPSILAGKFETQYF. The CDR3 DNA reads as TGTGCCAGCACACCGAGTATATTAGCGGGAAAGTTCGAGACCCAGTACTTC.

This clonotype has ten or more counts. This chain joins TRBV20-1 and TRBJ2-3; D perhaps matches TRBD1 (5 bases). V lost 6 bases and J lost 8, with 21 bases in between. The germline CDR1 and CDR2 sequences are DFQATT and SNEGSKA (reference sequence). The CDR3 is made up of 14 amino acids. The CDR3 loop is CSALTGGPRVTQYF. The CDR3 region has the DNA TGCAGTGCACTCACCGGCGGTCCCAGGGTTACGCAGTATTTT.

This clonotype was found many times. The rearrangement joins TRBV7-6 to TRBJ2-7; D is perhaps TRBD1 or TRBD2 (5 bases each). V lost 1 base and J lost 6, with 10 bases in between. CDR3 size: 13 residues. Germline values: CDR1 SGHVS, CDR2 FNYEAQ. The CDR3 is CASSLGQGVEQYF. DNA of the CDR3: TGTGCCAGCAGCTTAGGGCAGGGAGTCGAGCAGTACTTC.

This clonotype occurred a few times. The chain combines TRBV15 with TRBJ2-3, with TRBD2 identical over 7 bases. With V trimmed by 0 bases and J by 3 bases, 6 bases remained unmatched. Germline CDR1 and CDR2: LNHNV and YYDKDF (reference sequence). The CDR3 runs to 16 residues. The DNA of the CDR3 is TGTGCCACCAGCAGAGATAGCCGGGGAGGGACAGATACGCAGTATTTT. It is translated as CATSRDSRGGTDTQYF.

Many counts were recorded for this clonotype. The chain links TRBV14 to TRBJ2-5; a possible D gene is TRBD1 (6 bases). The CDR3 contains 15 residues. Trimming stripped 0 bases from V and 5 bases from J, with 13 bases between. From germline, CDR1 is SGHDN and CDR2 FVKESK. The CDR3, as DNA: TGTGCCAGCAGCCAAGATCTGGGGCAGGGGGAGACCCAGTACTTC. Translation: CASSQDLGQGETQYF. Variable domain in full (rest from reference TRBV14 and TRBJ2-5): EAGVTQFPSHSVIEKGQTVTLRCDPISGHDNLYWYRRVMGKEIKFLLHFVKESKQDESGMPNNRFLAERTGGTYSTLKVQPAELEDSGVYFCASSQDLGQGETQYFGPGTRLLVL.

This clonotype was seen at least ten times. The J gene is TRBJ2-2, the V gene TRBV5-5; D might be TRBD1 (6 bases). Germline V gives CDR1 SGHKS, CDR2 YYEKEE (reference sequence). V was clipped by 1 base and J by 5 bases, with 9 bases between them. There are 14 residues in the CDR3. This CDR3 reads CASSLSGQTGELFF. CDR3 DNA: TGTGCCAGCAGCTTGAGCGGACAGACCGGGGAGCTGTTTTTT.

This clonotype was seen only a few times. This sequence joins TRBV19 and TRBJ2-5; 7 bases fit TRBD1. The CDR3 is 14 amino acids. Germline V gene sequence: CDR1 LNHDA, CDR2 SQIVND (reference sequence). With 3 bases clipped from V and 2 bases from J, the junction kept 3 bases outside the gene matches. CDR3: CASSIRDRQETQYF. The CDR3 nucleotides read TGTGCCAGTAGTATCCGGGACAGACAAGAGACCCAGTACTTC.

This clonotype was counted ten times or more. The chain couples TRBV5-6 to TRBJ1-2, with 9 bases that match TRBD1. In germline, CDR1 is SGHDT, CDR2 YYEEEE. Trimming cost V 4 bases and J 14 bases; bases outside gene matches: 21. The CDR3 is made up of 16 amino acids. CDR3 loop: CASSHTRTGVPSFQTF. The CDR3 DNA sequence: TGTGCCAGCAGCCATACCCGGACAGGGGTCCCTTCTTTCCAGACCTTC.

The table lists this clonotype with many counts. CDR3 residues: CASSLLPSPAKNIQYF. The DNA for the CDR3 is TGTGCCAGCAGCTTACTGCCCTCCCCGGCCAAAAACATTCAGTACTTC. The chain joins TRBV7-9 to TRBJ2-4, with no clear D. CDR1 SEHNR and CDR2 FQNEAQ come from the germline V gene (reference sequence). Trimming cost V 2 bases and J 1 base, with 12 bases left between them. The CDR3 length is 16 residues.

The V call is TRBV7-2, the J call TRBJ1-5; 8 positions agree with TRBD1. Per germline, CDR1 SGHTA and CDR2 FQGNSA. This CDR3 has 14 amino acids. V gave up 4 bases and J gave up 5 bases; unmatched junction bases: 4. This CDR3 reads CASSSYRGDQPQHF. In DNA form, the CDR3 reads TGTGCCAGCAGCTCCTACAGGGGGGATCAGCCCCAGCATTTT.

This clonotype was recorded only once. A much more abundant neighbour one base away suggests this may be a read error. This chain links TRBV7-2 with TRBJ2-1, with D hard to call. Trimming stripped 1 base from V and 7 bases from J, with 14 bases between. The CDR3 covers 15 residues. The germline V gene has CDR1 SGHTA and CDR2 FQGNSA. CDR3 loop: CASSLGPTRVNEQFF. The CDR3 DNA reads as TGTGCCAGCAGCTTAGGGCCAACCCGGGTGAATGAGCAGTTCTTC.

This chain connects TRBV12-3 or TRBV12-4 to TRBJ2-1; D is undetermined. This CDR3 region has 12 residues. V lost 7 bases to trimming and J lost 9 bases, with 13 bases between them. The CDR3: CASKDPLGEQFF. CDR3 coding DNA: TGTGCCAGCAAGGACCCCCTCGGTGAGCAGTTCTTC.

In this sample, this clonotype turned up many times. The CDR3 sequence: CASKGTGFPNYGYTF. Here the CDR3 DNA reads TGTGCCAGTAAAGGGACAGGCTTCCCGAACTATGGCTACACCTTC. This chain uses TRBV19 with TRBJ1-2, with 8 bases fitting TRBD1. The V gene's germline CDR1 is LNHDA and CDR2 SQIVND (reference sequence). Trimming removed 7 bases from V and 2 bases from J; junction bases left unmatched: 9. This CDR3 spans 15 amino acids.

This clonotype has at least ten counts. The chain employs TRBV5-1 and TRBJ1-6, with a weak D call TRBD1 (6 bases). The germline CDR1 and CDR2 sequences are SGHRS and YFSETQ. The CDR3 is made up of 15 amino acids. Trimming took 1 base from V and 6 from J, leaving 11 bases between them. The CDR3 region is CASSLLDSSNSPLHF. In DNA form, the CDR3 reads TGCGCCAGCAGCTTGTTGGACAGTTCTAATTCACCCCTCCACTTT. Full variable domain (rest looked up from reference TRBV5-1 and TRBJ1-6): KAGVTQTPRYLIKTRGQQVTLSCSPISGHRSVSWYQQTPGQGLQFLFEYFSETQRNKGNFPGRFSGRQFSNSRSEMNVSTLELGDSALYLCASSLLDSSNSPLHFGNGTRLTVT.

This clonotype appeared many times. The chain combines TRBV6-2 or TRBV6-3 with TRBJ2-1, with a weak D call TRBD1 (6 bases). The ends were cut back, 2 bases at V and 7 bases at J, with 21 bases in the middle. The CDR3 is 17 residues long. Germline lookup yields CDR1 MNHEY and CDR2 SVGEGT. This CDR3 reads CASSYLPQGRLGNEQFF. In DNA form, the CDR3 reads TGTGCCAGCAGTTACCTTCCTCAGGGGCGCTTGGGTAATGAGCAGTTCTTC.

This clonotype was seen just once. A much larger clone lies one base from this, so it may be a read error. V gene TRBV7-2 combines with J gene TRBJ2-3; 11 bases are shared with TRBD2. Germline loops: CDR1 SGHTA, CDR2 FQGNSA. The ends lost 8 bases at V and 5 bases at J; junction bases unmatched: 15. The CDR3 is made up of 17 amino acids. The CDR3 loop is CASCSRTSGSGGDTQYF. CDR3 bases: TGTGCCAGCTGCTCGAGAACTAGCGGGAGTGGGGGAGATACGCAGTATTTT.